This T cell receptor (beta chain) was identified during a study of OX40 agonist ivuxolimab in advanced cancers. Study as a whole: Those enrolled were roughly 80% male, with a mean age of around 55 years and ages from 23 to 79.

The assay was immunoSEQ multiplex PCR, and TCRdb's table has in-frame clones only and misses some. The sample holds 8,000 to 10,000 clones; about 90% are singletons and the top ten take 9.5% to 15%. In germline, CDR1 is SGDLS, CDR2 YYNGEE. The CDR3 contains 14 residues. The V and J ends lost 0 bases and 5 bases respectively, with 10 bases between them. This clonotype was sampled from an adult with an advanced solid tumor such as melanoma, head and neck, liver or kidney cancer. The chain has TRBV9 and TRBJ2-3, with a weak D call TRBD2 (6 bases). This specimen consisted of CD4+ or CD8+ T cells sorted from blood, obtained in a trial of the OX40 agonist ivuxolimab. In DNA, the CDR3 is TGTGCCAGCAGCGTAGTTAGCGGACAAGATACGCAGTATTTT. Its translation is CASSVVSGQDTQYF.